These 8 T cell receptor beta chains came from one sample sequenced in a study of control samples from healthy donors and cancer patients. Profiled with immunoSEQ multiplex PCR; TCRdb holds only in-frame clones, not every one. Among 75,000 to 100,000 clones, about 86% were seen once, and the ten largest hold 1.3%. Sequenced: blood. Receptor source: a woman in her forties or fifties in good health.

This clone is classed as medium-sized. The rearrangement links TRBV4-1 to TRBJ2-7, with 13 positions matching TRBD2. This CDR3 comprises 16 residues. V dropped 3 bases and J dropped 6; count of bases not matched to a gene: 8. Germline values: CDR1 MGHRA, CDR2 YSYEKL. The CDR3 coding sequence is TGCGCCAGCAGCCACGGGACTAGCGGGACGCTGGGCGAGCAGTACTTC. It is translated as CASSHGTSGTLGEQYF.

The chain uses TRBV2 and TRBJ1-5; perhaps TRBD1 as D (5 bases). From germline, CDR1 is SNHLY and CDR2 FYNNEI. This CDR3 comprises 16 residues. V was pared by 2 bases and J by 1 base, with 12 bases between. For the CDR3, the DNA is TGTGCCAGCAGTGAACCCGGGGGGGGAAGCAATCAGCCCCAGCATTTT. It is translated as CASSEPGGGSNQPQHF.

CDR3 protein: CASSLEGDNSVETQYF. The CDR3 DNA follows: TGCGCCAGCAGCTTGGAAGGCGACAATTCAGTAGAGACCCAGTACTTC. The chain uses TRBV5-1 and TRBJ2-5; no firm D call. The V gene lost 0 bases and the J gene lost 4 bases, with 16 bases spanning the gap. CDR3 length: 16 amino acids. Germline CDR1 and CDR2: SGHRS and YFSETQ. Variable domain in full (rest from reference TRBV5-1 and TRBJ2-5): KAGVTQTPRYLIKTRGQQVTLSCSPISGHRSVSWYQQTPGQGLQFLFEYFSETQRNKGNFPGRFSGRQFSNSRSEMNVSTLELGDSALYLCASSLEGDNSVETQYFGPGTRLLVL.

CDR3 bases: TGTGCCAGCAGTGAAGCGGGCGGGCTCAGAAGGGGGAGCACAGATACGCAGTATTTT. It codes for CASSEAGGLRRGSTDTQYF. V usage is TRBV6-1 and J usage is TRBJ2-3; TRBD1 is a possible D gene (6 bases). Trimming pared 0 bases from V and 0 bases from J, leaving 19 bases between. This CDR3 is 19 amino acids long. The germline V gene has CDR1 MNHNS and CDR2 SASEGT.

The rearrangement uses TRBV7-3 and TRBJ2-2; the D gene could be TRBD1 or TRBD2 (6 bases each). CDR3 size: 15 residues. V shed 4 bases and J shed 4 bases, with 13 bases lying between them. Germline values: CDR1 SGHTA, CDR2 FQGTGA. Written as DNA, the CDR3 is TGTGCCAGCAGCTCCCGAGGGGGGAGCACCGGGGAGCTGTTTTTT. It specifies CASSSRGGSTGELFF.

V is TRBV27 and J is TRBJ1-2; D may be TRBD1 (6 bases). Germline V lookup: CDR1 MNHEY, CDR2 SMNVEV (reference sequence). Between the trimmed V and J ends, which lost 2 bases and 4 bases, there was a span of 14 bases. The CDR3 loop spans 15 amino acids. The CDR3 DNA reads TGTGCCAGCAGTTTACACCATACAGGGACCTATGGCTACACCTTC. Translation gives CASSLHHTGTYGYTF.

The J gene is TRBJ2-3, the V gene TRBV6-5; a possible D gene is TRBD2 (6 bases). The CDR3 length is 14 residues. The germline V gene encodes CDR1 MNHEY and CDR2 SVGAGI. V was trimmed by 8 bases and J by 0 bases, leaving 12 bases between them. The CDR3 sequence is CASRGGFSTDTQYF. In nucleotides, the CDR3 is TGTGCCAGCCGCGGAGGGTTTAGCACAGATACGCAGTATTTT.

This rearrangement joins TRBV4-1 to TRBJ1-2; 10 nucleotides align to TRBD1. Looked up from germline, CDR1 is MGHRA and CDR2 is YSYEKL. This CDR3 has 15 residues. Trimming removed 2 bases from V and 5 bases from J; junction bases left unmatched: 5. The CDR3: CASSQPTGGFYGYTF. As DNA, the CDR3 is TGCGCCAGCAGCCAACCGACAGGGGGCTTTTATGGCTACACCTTC.